These T cell receptor beta chains were read from a single sample in a study of blood T cell repertoires in COVID-19. The assay was immunoSEQ multiplex PCR, and TCRdb's table has in-frame clones only and misses some. The data show some 230,000 clones, with roughly 80% seen just once and under 1.5% held by the top ten. What was sequenced was PBMCs or T cells enriched from blood (not recorded which). These receptors were collected from a woman in her thirties or forties with acute COVID-19. Each CDR3 is given with its conserved first and last residue. Fields, in order: CDR3 protein, CDR3 DNA, clone size, D gene, V gene, J gene. A D gene is named only where the DNA matches it firmly. The size entry is marked missing in some rows and otherwise reads once, few, many or a size class.

CDR3 protein: CASRDSGSISYEQYF
CDR3 DNA: TGTGCCAGCAGAGATAGCGGATCCATTTCCTACGAGCAGTACTTC
clone size: NA
D gene: NA
V gene: TRBV27
J gene: TRBJ2-7

CDR3 protein: CASSLGTTSGEKLFF
CDR3 DNA: TGTGCCAGCAGTTTAGGAACAACTTCAGGTGAAAAACTGTTTTTT
clone size: NA
D gene: NA
V gene: TRBV28
J gene: TRBJ1-4

CDR3 protein: CASSLNLAGDTQYF
CDR3 DNA: TGTGCCAGCAGTTTAAATCTAGCTGGGGATACGCAGTATTTT
clone size: NA
D gene: NA
V gene: TRBV27
J gene: TRBJ2-3

CDR3 protein: CASSIGQGTEAFF
CDR3 DNA: TGTGCCAGTAGTATCGGGCAGGGAACTGAAGCTTTCTTT
clone size: NA
D gene: NA
V gene: TRBV19
J gene: TRBJ1-1

CDR3 protein: CASSPGPGQGREKLFF
CDR3 DNA: TGCGCCAGCAGCCCCGGACCGGGACAGGGTCGAGAAAAACTGTTTTTT
clone size: once
D gene: TRBD1
V gene: TRBV5-1
J gene: TRBJ1-4

CDR3 protein: CASSLGLGGKKPETQYF
CDR3 DNA: TGTGCCAGCAGTTTGGGGCTCGGAGGGAAAAAACCGGAGACCCAGTACTTC
clone size: NA
D gene: NA
V gene: TRBV28
J gene: TRBJ2-5

CDR3 protein: CASSPPGQIYEQYF
CDR3 DNA: TGTGCCAGCAGCCCTCCGGGACAGATTTACGAGCAGTACTTC
clone size: NA
D gene: TRBD1
V gene: TRBV27
J gene: TRBJ2-7

CDR3 protein: CASSTGGTFSSYNEQFF
CDR3 DNA: TGTGCCAGCAGCACCGGGGGTACCTTCAGCTCCTACAATGAGCAGTTCTTC
clone size: NA
D gene: NA
V gene: TRBV7-3
J gene: TRBJ2-1

CDR3 protein: CASSLARGTYEQYF
CDR3 DNA: TGCGCCAGCAGCTTGGCGCGGGGGACCTACGAGCAGTACTTC
clone size: NA
D gene: TRBD2
V gene: TRBV5-1
J gene: TRBJ2-7

CDR3 protein: CASSLRDRVDGYTF
CDR3 DNA: TGTGCCAGCAGCCTCCGTGACAGGGTGGATGGCTACACCTTC
clone size: NA
D gene: TRBD1
V gene: TRBV5-8
J gene: TRBJ1-2

CDR3 protein: CASSPRLAGDSYNEQFF
CDR3 DNA: TGTGCCAGCAGCCCCCGACTAGCGGGGGACTCCTACAATGAGCAGTTCTTC
clone size: NA
D gene: TRBD2
V gene: TRBV4-2
J gene: TRBJ2-1

CDR3 protein: CASSIDEGGQNQETQYF
CDR3 DNA: TGTGCCAGTAGTATAGATGAGGGCGGCCAGAACCAAGAGACCCAGTACTTC
clone size: NA
D gene: NA
V gene: TRBV19
J gene: TRBJ2-5

CDR3 protein: CASATRPGLPGEQYF
CDR3 DNA: TGTGCCAGCGCCACCCGCCCGGGTCTCCCGGGGGAGCAGTACTTC
clone size: NA
D gene: NA
V gene: TRBV27
J gene: TRBJ2-7

CDR3 protein: CASSLGGGIQETQYF
CDR3 DNA: TGTGCCAGCAGCTTGGGAGGCGGAATACAAGAGACCCAGTACTTC
clone size: few
D gene: NA
V gene: TRBV5-6
J gene: TRBJ2-5

CDR3 protein: CASSFSVGGIQYF
CDR3 DNA: TGTGCCAGCAGTTTTAGCGTGGGGGGCATTCAGTACTTC
clone size: NA
D gene: NA
V gene: TRBV27
J gene: TRBJ2-4

CDR3 protein: CASSYSGTPGTDTQYF
CDR3 DNA: TGTGCCAGCAGTTACTCTGGGACTCCTGGCACAGATACGCAGTATTTT
clone size: NA
D gene: NA
V gene: TRBV6-6
J gene: TRBJ2-3

CDR3 protein: CASSLAVTSGVGELFF
CDR3 DNA: TGCGCCAGCAGCTTGGCCGTGACTAGCGGGGTCGGGGAGCTGTTTTTT
clone size: NA
D gene: TRBD2
V gene: TRBV5-1
J gene: TRBJ2-2

CDR3 protein: CASSVLSGNTIYF
CDR3 DNA: TGTGCCAGCAGTGTCTTATCTGGAAACACCATATATTTT
clone size: NA
D gene: NA
V gene: TRBV2
J gene: TRBJ1-3

CDR3 protein: CASSLEESNQPQHF
CDR3 DNA: TGTGCCAGCAGCTTAGAAGAGAGCAATCAGCCCCAGCATTTT
clone size: few
D gene: NA
V gene: TRBV7-8
J gene: TRBJ1-5

CDR3 protein: CASSPKWGELFF
CDR3 DNA: TGTGCCAGCAGCCCTAAGTGGGGGGAGCTGTTTTTT
clone size: NA
D gene: NA
V gene: TRBV9
J gene: TRBJ2-2

CDR3 protein: CASSIDRGYYGYTF
CDR3 DNA: TGTGCCAGTAGTATAGATCGGGGATACTATGGCTACACCTTC
clone size: NA
D gene: NA
V gene: TRBV19
J gene: TRBJ1-2

CDR3 protein: CASSLVTSTGELFF
CDR3 DNA: TGTGCCAGCAGCTTAGTTACGAGCACCGGGGAGCTGTTTTTT
clone size: NA
D gene: NA
V gene: TRBV7-6
J gene: TRBJ2-2

CDR3 protein: CASSPETGLANVLTF
CDR3 DNA: TGTGCCAGCAGCCCTGAGACAGGGCTGGCCAACGTCCTGACTTTC
clone size: NA
D gene: TRBD1
V gene: TRBV9
J gene: TRBJ2-6

CDR3 protein: CASSPGTSTGDTQYF
CDR3 DNA: TGCGCCAGCAGCCCCGGGACCTCCACAGGGGATACGCAGTATTTT
clone size: once
D gene: NA
V gene: TRBV5-1
J gene: TRBJ2-3

CDR3 protein: CASKVTGTASYEQYF
CDR3 DNA: TGTGCCAGCAAGGTAACCGGGACAGCCTCCTACGAGCAGTACTTC
clone size: few
D gene: TRBD1
V gene: TRBV6-5
J gene: TRBJ2-7

CDR3 protein: CASSVVPSGSGTDTQYF
CDR3 DNA: TGTGCCAGCAGCGTAGTCCCTAGCGGGAGCGGGACAGATACGCAGTATTTT
clone size: NA
D gene: TRBD2
V gene: TRBV9
J gene: TRBJ2-3

CDR3 protein: CASSEGEISGNTIYF
CDR3 DNA: TGTGCCAGCAGTGAAGGAGAGATCTCTGGAAACACCATATATTTT
clone size: few
D gene: NA
V gene: TRBV6-1
J gene: TRBJ1-3

CDR3 protein: CASSSAGEFGQPQHF
CDR3 DNA: TGTGCCAGCAGCTCCGCAGGGGAATTCGGTCAGCCCCAGCATTTT
clone size: NA
D gene: NA
V gene: TRBV7-9
J gene: TRBJ1-5

CDR3 protein: CASSLDPPSGVRNEQFF
CDR3 DNA: TGTGCCAGCAGCTTAGACCCCCCCTCGGGAGTTAGAAATGAGCAGTTCTTC
clone size: NA
D gene: NA
V gene: TRBV11-2
J gene: TRBJ2-1